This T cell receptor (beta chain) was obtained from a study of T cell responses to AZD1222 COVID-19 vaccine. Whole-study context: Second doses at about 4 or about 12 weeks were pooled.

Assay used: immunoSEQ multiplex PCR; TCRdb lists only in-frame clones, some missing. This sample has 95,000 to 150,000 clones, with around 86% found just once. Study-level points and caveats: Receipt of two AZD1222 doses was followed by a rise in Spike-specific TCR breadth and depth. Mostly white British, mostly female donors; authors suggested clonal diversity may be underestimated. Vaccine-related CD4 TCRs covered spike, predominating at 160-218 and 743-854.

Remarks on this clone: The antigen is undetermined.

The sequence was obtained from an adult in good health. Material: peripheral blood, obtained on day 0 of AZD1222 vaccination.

CDR3 coding DNA: TGCAGCGTCTCCGACTATGGCTACACCTTC. Amino acid sequence: CSVSDYGYTF. The gene calls are TRBV29-1 and TRBJ1-2; D uncertain. From germline, CDR1 is SQVTM and CDR2 ANQGSEA. The CDR3 consists of 10 residues. The germline V and J ends were trimmed by 6 bases and 3 bases, with 5 bases remaining between them.